A selection of T cell receptor beta chains follows, all from one sample in a study of T cells in Graves' hyperthyroidism and ophthalmopathy. MiXCR, run by TCRdb on the multiplex PCR reads, gives a single entry per CDR3 protein. The sample has about 580,000 distinct CDR3 sequences, around 13% seen once. The sequencing input was blood. These receptors were taken from a woman aged 30 to 39 with Graves' hyperthyroidism that later progressed to Graves' ophthalmopathy. Both conserved end residues are part of each CDR3. A D gene is named only where the DNA matches it firmly. A row's size may be missing; if present it is once, few, many or a size class.

d_call clone_size j_call v_call cdr3_nt cdr3_aa
TRBD2 many TRBJ2-1 TRBV9 TGTGCCAGCAGCGAGGGATTAGCGGGAGGGAGCTCCTACAATGAGCAGTTCTTC CASSEGLAGGSSYNEQFF
NA NA TRBJ1-6 TRBV5-4 TGTGCCAGCAGCTTAGGTGGGAAGAGCTCCTATAATTCACCCCTCCACTTT CASSLGGKSSYNSPLHF
NA many TRBJ1-1 TRBV10-3 TGTGCCATCAGCGGTACAATATACACTGAAGCTTTCTTT CAISGTIYTEAFF
NA many TRBJ2-7 TRBV7-8 TGTGCCAGCAGCTTAGACGGCAGGCTTGAGCAGTACTTC CASSLDGRLEQYF
NA many TRBJ1-1 TRBV5-1 TGCGCCAGCAGCTCCGCGGGTCTCGAAGCTTTCTTT CASSSAGLEAFF
TRBD2 many TRBJ2-7 TRBV11-2 TGTGCCAGCAGCTTCGGGACTAGCGCCAACGAGCAGTACTTC CASSFGTSANEQYF
NA many TRBJ1-5 TRBV12-3/TRBV12-4 TGTGCCAGCAATACGGGCAGCGGGTATCAGCCCCAGCATTTT CASNTGSGYQPQHF
TRBD2 NA TRBJ2-5 TRBV7-6 TGTGCCAGCAGCTTAGAGACTAGCGACTGGGAGACCCAGTACTTC CASSLETSDWETQYF
NA NA TRBJ1-1 TRBV6-5 TGTGCCAGCAGTTACTTTCAGGGAGGCACTGAAGCTTTCTTT CASSYFQGGTEAFF
NA few TRBJ2-2 TRBV19 TGTGCCAGTAGTAAGGAGGGGAAGATATTAAGCGGGGAGCTGTTTTTT CASSKEGKILSGELFF
NA many TRBJ1-4 TRBV5-1 TGCGCCAGCAGCCCCCGGGAAGGCGGAAATGAAAAACTGTTTTTT CASSPREGGNEKLFF
TRBD2 many TRBJ2-5 TRBV12-3/TRBV12-4 TGTGCCAGCATTCTTACCCCGCTGCGGGAGTACCCTAAATCACAAGAGACCCAGTACTTC CASILTPLREYPKSQETQYF
NA NA TRBJ1-1 TRBV12-3/TRBV12-4 TGTGCCAGCAGTTTCTCCCCTCGGATCGACACTGAAGCTTTCTTT CASSFSPRIDTEAFF
NA NA TRBJ1-2 TRBV4-1 TGCGCCAGCAGATCCTCCGGGGGGCCTTATGGCTACACCTTC CASRSSGGPYGYTF
NA many TRBJ1-2 TRBV7-2 TGTGCCAGCAGCCCCAGCAACTATGGCTACACCTTC CASSPSNYGYTF
NA many TRBJ2-3 TRBV12-3/TRBV12-4 TGTGCCAGCAGTCAGGGGACTCTCGAACGGGATACGCAGTATTTT CASSQGTLERDTQYF
NA many TRBJ1-2 TRBV6-5 TGTGCCAGCAGTCATTTAATACGGGGCTACACCTTC CASSHLIRGYTF
TRBD2 NA TRBJ2-5 TRBV29-1 TGCAGCTCGGGAGGGCGGGGGGGGGAGACCCAGTACTTC CSSGGRGGETQYF
TRBD2 many TRBJ2-3 TRBV12-3/TRBV12-4 TGTGCCAGCAGTACCGGGACTAGCGGATTCACTAGCACAGATACGCAGTATTTT CASSTGTSGFTSTDTQYF
TRBD1 few TRBJ2-6 TRBV12-5 TGTGCTAGTGGTTCCGGGACAGGGGACTCTGGGGCCAACGTCCTGACTTTC CASGSGTGDSGANVLTF
NA many TRBJ1-1 TRBV19 TGTGCCAGTAGTACCCCGACGGAGAACACTGAAGCTTTCTTT CASSTPTENTEAFF
NA NA TRBJ1-5 TRBV25-1 TGTGCCAGCAGTGAATTGGTCAGCAATCAGCCCCAGCATTTT CASSELVSNQPQHF
TRBD2 few TRBJ2-1 TRBV2 TGTGCCAGCAGTGACGGTTATTGGGTAGCGGGAGGGTGGAATGAGCAGTTCTTC CASSDGYWVAGGWNEQFF
NA many TRBJ2-3 TRBV7-2 TGTGCCAGCAACCACCCCACAAGGGATGGCACAGATACGCAGTATTTT CASNHPTRDGTDTQYF
NA many TRBJ1-1 TRBV5-5 TGTGCCAGCAGCTGGAACGCAGGGGACACTGAAGCTTTCTTT CASSWNAGDTEAFF
NA many TRBJ1-4 TRBV27 TGTGCCAGCAGTTTGGCAGGAGGGGTCGAAAAACTGTTTTTT CASSLAGGVEKLFF
NA NA TRBJ1-5 TRBV3-1 TGTGCCAGCAGTTACTCGACACAGTTTGTTCAGCCCCAGCATTTT CASSYSTQFVQPQHF
NA many TRBJ1-2 TRBV10-3 TGTGCCATCAGTCGGGCAGGTGTGGGTTATGGCTACACCTTC CAISRAGVGYGYTF
NA many TRBJ1-2 TRBV11-3 TGTGCCAGCAGCTACGGGGTTTTGAGTGGCTACACCTTC CASSYGVLSGYTF
TRBD2 many TRBJ2-5 TRBV7-2 TGTGCCAGCAGCCCACAGGTAGCGGGAGGAGGTGAGACCCAGTACTTC CASSPQVAGGGETQYF
NA many TRBJ1-1 TRBV7-9 TGTGCCAGCAGCCGAGTCAGGGGCGGACTGAACACTGAAGCTTTCTTT CASSRVRGGLNTEAFF
TRBD1 NA TRBJ2-7 TRBV4-1 TGCGCCAGCAGCCAACAACCGGGACAGGGTCCCTACGAGCAGTACTTC CASSQQPGQGPYEQYF
TRBD1 few TRBJ2-7 TRBV19 TGTGCCAGTAGTACGACAGGGACCAACGAGCAGTACTTC CASSTTGTNEQYF
TRBD1 many TRBJ1-6 TRBV2 TGTGCCAGCAAGGGACAGAATAATTCACCCCTCCACTTT CASKGQNNSPLHF
TRBD2 few TRBJ2-7 TRBV28 TGTGCCAGCACTCCGGGACTAGCGGGAGGCTCCTCCTACGAGCAGTACTTC CASTPGLAGGSSYEQYF
NA many TRBJ2-1 TRBV2 TGTGCCAGCCCCCTCACCGAACAGGGGAGGAATGAGCAGTTCTTC CASPLTEQGRNEQFF
NA many TRBJ1-4 TRBV11-3 TGTGCCAGCAGGGAGGACTCGGGGTCAAAACTGTTTTTT CASREDSGSKLFF
TRBD2 few TRBJ2-1 TRBV29-1 TGCAGCGTTGAAGCTAGCGGGCGTGTAAATGAGCAGTTCTTC CSVEASGRVNEQFF
NA few TRBJ1-1 TRBV27 TGTGCCAGCAGTTTATACGCGGGTGAAGCTTTCTTT CASSLYAGEAFF
TRBD1 many TRBJ1-5 TRBV7-2 TGTGCCAGCAGCCCAATGGCAGGGGGCGGGAATCAGCCCCAGCATTTT CASSPMAGGGNQPQHF
NA many TRBJ1-1 TRBV2 TGTGCCAGCAGTGAGGTTGAAGCTTTCTTT CASSEVEAFF